These 17 T cell receptor beta chains were sequenced from one sample in a study of T cells expressing NK-cell markers. TCRdb re-called the 5' RACE reads and shows each CDR3 protein once, DNA omitted. The sample has 200,000 to 300,000 distinct CDR3 sequences. Sequenced material: blood T cells: a sorted CD56 or NKG2C T cell subset, CD4+ or CD8+ T cells, or bulk PBMC T cells (not recorded which). All receptors come from a man aged 18 to 30 in good health.

The chain is built from TRBV12-3 or TRBV12-4 and TRBJ1-1; as DNA is missing, the TRBD1 call by TCRdb cannot be tested. The CDR3 loop spans 14 amino acids. CDR3: CASSRGTANTEAFF.

The chain uses TRBV20-1 and TRBJ2-7; TCRdb lists TRBD2, though no DNA is available to test this call. The germline gives CDR1 DFQATT, CDR2 SNEGSKA (reference sequence). CDR3 length: 16 residues. The CDR3 sequence is CSARGLAGELSYEQYF.

J is TRBJ1-6 and V is TRBV4-2. The CDR3 spans 12 residues. Germline CDR1 reads LGHNA; CDR2 reads YNFKEQ. CDR3 sequence: CASSQVNSPLHF.

The chain carries TRBV5-5 and TRBJ2-1; the TRBD1 assignment by TCRdb is unverifiable without DNA. The CDR3 has 14 amino acids. Germline CDR1 and CDR2: SGHKS and YYEKEE (reference sequence). The CDR3 is CASRINLQGSEQFF.

V gene TRBV20-1 combines with J gene TRBJ2-1; as DNA is missing, the TRBD2 call by TCRdb cannot be tested. The CDR3 runs 13 residues. Germline V gives CDR1 DFQATT, CDR2 SNEGSKA (reference sequence). CDR3 protein: CSANHFTSGEQFF.

The rearrangement uses TRBV11-2 and TRBJ2-5. This CDR3 is 15 amino acids long. Germline loops: CDR1 SGHAT, CDR2 FQNNGV. This CDR3 is CASRHLRSSQETQYF.

This chain's CDR3 is CASSLRLQLTDTQYF. This rearrangement joins TRBV5-1 to TRBJ2-3. Germline assignment: CDR1 SGHRS and CDR2 YFSETQ. The CDR3 is 15 amino acids.

This rearrangement joins TRBV12-3 or TRBV12-4 to TRBJ1-5; TCRdb designates TRBD1, a call that cannot be tested without DNA. This CDR3 contains 16 residues. The CDR3 here is CASSFGPGQNNQPQHF.

The V call is TRBV20-1, the J call TRBJ2-5; TCRdb's assignment of TRBD2 cannot be checked, as there is no DNA. Germline V gives CDR1 DFQATT, CDR2 SNEGSKA (reference sequence). The CDR3 length is 15 residues. The CDR3 spells CSARDPGLAGETQYF.

The chain carries TRBV12-3 or TRBV12-4 and TRBJ2-1; TCRdb names TRBD2, which stays unverified in the absence of DNA. The CDR3 has 13 residues. This CDR3 reads CATGRARGYEQFF.

The chain is built from TRBV5-5 and TRBJ1-6; TCRdb designates TRBD1, a call that cannot be tested without DNA. The CDR3 is 17 amino acids. The germline CDR1 and CDR2 sequences are SGHKS and YYEKEE (reference sequence). CDR3 protein: CASSLIRTGTSSSPLHF.

The J gene is TRBJ2-1, the V gene TRBV3-1; TCRdb gives TRBD2 as the D gene, but with no DNA this cannot be confirmed. CDR3 size: 16 residues. Germline V gene sequence: CDR1 LGHDT, CDR2 YNNKEL (reference sequence). The CDR3 region is CASSPRVVGGPHEQFF.

The chain couples TRBV5-1 to TRBJ2-3; with no DNA, the TCRdb D assignment of TRBD2 cannot be verified. CDR1 and CDR2 from the germline V gene are SGHRS and YFSETQ. This CDR3 has 12 residues. CDR3 protein: CASGSSTDTQYF.

The V and J genes are TRBV20-1 and TRBJ2-5; as DNA is missing, the TRBD2 call by TCRdb cannot be tested. The CDR3 has 14 residues. Germline loops: CDR1 DFQATT, CDR2 SNEGSKA (reference sequence). The CDR3 here is CSARRPGRSETQYF.

This chain links TRBV20-1 with TRBJ2-3; TCRdb calls TRBD2, which cannot be checked without DNA. Germline V lookup: CDR1 DFQATT, CDR2 SNEGSKA (reference sequence). The length of the CDR3 is 15 residues. The CDR3 protein is CSAPPPSSGRREQYF.

This chain's CDR3 is CASSFDRGRTYQPQHF. This rearrangement joins TRBV7-8 to TRBJ1-5; TCRdb selects TRBD1, and the lack of DNA leaves this call unchecked. The germline gives CDR1 SGHVS, CDR2 FQNEAQ. There are 16 residues in the CDR3. Complete variable domain (other parts from reference TRBV7-8 and TRBJ1-5): GAGVSQSPRYKVAKRGQDVALRCDPISGHVSLFWYQQALGQGPEFLTYFQNEAQLDKSGLPSDRFFAERPEGSVSTLKIQRTQQEDSAVYLCASSFDRGRTYQPQHFGDGTRLSIL.

This rearrangement joins TRBV7-6 to TRBJ2-7; TCRdb's D gene call, TRBD1, goes unchecked for lack of DNA. CDR3 size: 14 residues. Germline V CDR1 and CDR2: SGHVS, FNYEAQ. The CDR3 loop reads CASSLQPGSYEQYF.